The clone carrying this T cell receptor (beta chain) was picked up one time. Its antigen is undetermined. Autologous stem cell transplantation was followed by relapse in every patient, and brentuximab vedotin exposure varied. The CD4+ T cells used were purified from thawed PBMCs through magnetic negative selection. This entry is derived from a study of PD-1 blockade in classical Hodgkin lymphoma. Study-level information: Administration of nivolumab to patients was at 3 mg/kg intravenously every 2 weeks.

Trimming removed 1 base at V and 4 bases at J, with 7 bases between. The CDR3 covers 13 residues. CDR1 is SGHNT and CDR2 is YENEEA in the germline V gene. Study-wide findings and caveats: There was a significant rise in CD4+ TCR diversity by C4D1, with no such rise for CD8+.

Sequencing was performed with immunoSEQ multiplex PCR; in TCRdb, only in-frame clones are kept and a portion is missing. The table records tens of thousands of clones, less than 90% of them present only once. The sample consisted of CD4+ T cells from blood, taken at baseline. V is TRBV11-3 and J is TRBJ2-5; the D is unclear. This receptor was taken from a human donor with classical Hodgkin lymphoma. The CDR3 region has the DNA TGTGCCAGCAGCTTAGGGTCAGGAGAGACCCAGTACTTC. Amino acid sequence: CASSLGSGETQYF.